Here is one TCR beta chain with its context. This sample stems from a study of blood T cell repertoires in COVID-19. Study background: The study drew acute and convalescent COVID-19 samples from the United States, Italy and Spain.

Using immunoSEQ multiplex PCR, the repertoire was profiled, and TCRdb retains in-frame clones only, with some absent. Of around 68,000 clones in the sample, around 90% were seen once. V was cut by 4 bases and J by 2 bases, with 9 bases left in between. Germline V lookup: CDR1 KGHSH, CDR2 LQKENI. This CDR3 spans 14 amino acids. The sequenced sample consisted of peripheral blood. This clonotype was obtained from a human donor in a cohort sampled during active COVID-19. The chain recombines TRBV18 with TRBJ1-3, with a possible D match to TRBD1 (5 bases). As DNA, the CDR3 is TGTGCCAGCTCACTCGGGGGTGCTGGAAACACCATATATTTT. Amino acid sequence: CASSLGGAGNTIYF.